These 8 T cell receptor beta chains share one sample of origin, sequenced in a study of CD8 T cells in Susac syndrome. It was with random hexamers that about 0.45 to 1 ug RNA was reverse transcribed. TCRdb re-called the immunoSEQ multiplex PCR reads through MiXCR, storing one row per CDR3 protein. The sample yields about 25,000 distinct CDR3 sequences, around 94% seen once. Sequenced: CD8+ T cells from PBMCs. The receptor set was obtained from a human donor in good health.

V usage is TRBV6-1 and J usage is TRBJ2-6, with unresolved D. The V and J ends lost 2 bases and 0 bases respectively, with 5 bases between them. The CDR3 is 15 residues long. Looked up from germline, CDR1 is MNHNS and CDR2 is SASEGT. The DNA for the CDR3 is TGTGCCAGCAGTGAAAGGCGCTCTGGGGCCAACGTCCTGACTTTC. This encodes CASSERRSGANVLTF.

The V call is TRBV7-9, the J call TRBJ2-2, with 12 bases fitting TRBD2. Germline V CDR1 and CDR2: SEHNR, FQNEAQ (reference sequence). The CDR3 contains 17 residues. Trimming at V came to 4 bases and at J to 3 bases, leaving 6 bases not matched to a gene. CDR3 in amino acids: CASSSGLAGSYTGELFF. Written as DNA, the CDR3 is TGTGCCAGCAGCTCCGGACTAGCGGGGTCTTACACCGGGGAGCTGTTTTTT.

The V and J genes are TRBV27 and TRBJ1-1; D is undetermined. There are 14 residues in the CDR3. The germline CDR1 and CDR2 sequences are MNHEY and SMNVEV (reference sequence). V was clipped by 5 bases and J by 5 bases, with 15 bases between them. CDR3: CASSPGVGGTEAFF. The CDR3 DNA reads TGTGCCAGCAGTCCAGGAGTCGGAGGGACTGAAGCTTTCTTT.

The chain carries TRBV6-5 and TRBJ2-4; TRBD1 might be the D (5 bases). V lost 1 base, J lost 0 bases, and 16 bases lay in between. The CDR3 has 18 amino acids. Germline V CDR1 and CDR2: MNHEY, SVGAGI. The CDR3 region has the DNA TGTGCCAGCAGTTACTTTGGGGCAGACAAGCTAGCCAAAAACATTCAGTACTTC. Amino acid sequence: CASSYFGADKLAKNIQYF.

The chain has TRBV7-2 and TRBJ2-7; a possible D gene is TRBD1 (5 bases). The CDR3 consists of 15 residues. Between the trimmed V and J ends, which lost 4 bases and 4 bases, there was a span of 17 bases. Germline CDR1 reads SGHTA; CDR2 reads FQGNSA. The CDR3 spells CASSSASGKRYEQYF. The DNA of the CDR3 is TGTGCCAGCAGCTCCGCCTCAGGGAAGAGGTACGAGCAGTACTTC. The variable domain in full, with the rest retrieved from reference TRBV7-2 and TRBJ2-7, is GAGVSQSPSNKVTEKGKDVELRCDPISGHTALYWYRQSLGQGLEFLIYFQGNSAPDKSGLPSDRFSAERTGGSVSTLTIQRTQQEDSAVYLCASSSASGKRYEQYFGPGTRLTVT.

The CDR3 DNA reads TGTGCCAGCAGCCCTGGGACTAGCGGGGCAGATACGCAGTATTTT. This translates into CASSPGTSGADTQYF. The chain employs TRBV6-4 and TRBJ2-3; 13 bases are shared with TRBD2. Germline CDR1 MRHNA, CDR2 SNTAGT. Trimming removed 6 bases from V and 4 bases from J; junction bases left unmatched: 4. This CDR3 is built from 15 residues.

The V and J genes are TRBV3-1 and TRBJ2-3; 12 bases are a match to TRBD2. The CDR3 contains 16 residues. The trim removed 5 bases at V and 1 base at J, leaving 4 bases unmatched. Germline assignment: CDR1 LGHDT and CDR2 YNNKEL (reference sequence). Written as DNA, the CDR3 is TGTGCCAGCAGCTCACTAGCGGGGGGACGCACAGATACGCAGTATTTT. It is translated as CASSSLAGGRTDTQYF.

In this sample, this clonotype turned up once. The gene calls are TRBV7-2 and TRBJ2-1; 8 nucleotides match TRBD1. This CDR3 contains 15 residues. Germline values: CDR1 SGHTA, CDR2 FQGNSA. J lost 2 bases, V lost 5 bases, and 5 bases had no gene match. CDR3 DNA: TGTGCCAGCAGCGGCCGGACAGGGCCCTACAATGAGCAGTTCTTC. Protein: CASSGRTGPYNEQFF. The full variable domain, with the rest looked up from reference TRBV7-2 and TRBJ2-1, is GAGVSQSPSNKVTEKGKDVELRCDPISGHTALYWYRQSLGQGLEFLIYFQGNSAPDKSGLPSDRFSAERTGGSVSTLTIQRTQQEDSAVYLCASSGRTGPYNEQFFGPGTRLTVL.